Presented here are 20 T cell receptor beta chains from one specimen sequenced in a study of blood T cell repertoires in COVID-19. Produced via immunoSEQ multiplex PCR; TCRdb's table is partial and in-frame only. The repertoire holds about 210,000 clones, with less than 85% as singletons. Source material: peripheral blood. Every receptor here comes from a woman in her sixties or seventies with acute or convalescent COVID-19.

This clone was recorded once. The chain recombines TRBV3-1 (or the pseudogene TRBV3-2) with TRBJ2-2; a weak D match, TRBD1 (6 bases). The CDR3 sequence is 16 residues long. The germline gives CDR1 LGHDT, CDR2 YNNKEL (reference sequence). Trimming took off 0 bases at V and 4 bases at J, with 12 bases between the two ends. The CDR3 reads CASSQDRGGPTGELFF. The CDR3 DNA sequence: TGTGCCAGCAGCCAAGATAGAGGGGGACCCACCGGGGAGCTGTTTTTT.

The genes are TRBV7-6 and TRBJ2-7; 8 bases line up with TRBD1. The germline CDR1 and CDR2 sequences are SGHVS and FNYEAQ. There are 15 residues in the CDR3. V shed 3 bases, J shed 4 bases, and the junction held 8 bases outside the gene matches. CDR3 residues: CASSFQQGERYEQYF. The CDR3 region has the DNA TGTGCCAGCAGCTTTCAACAGGGGGAAAGGTACGAGCAGTACTTC.

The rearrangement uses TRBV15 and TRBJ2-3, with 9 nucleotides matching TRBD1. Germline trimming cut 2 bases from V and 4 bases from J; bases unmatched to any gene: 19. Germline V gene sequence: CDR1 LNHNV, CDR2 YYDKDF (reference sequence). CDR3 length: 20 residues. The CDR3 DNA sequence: TGTGCCACCAGCAGACCCGTACAGAACCTGGGACAGGGTTCCGCAGATACGCAGTATTTT. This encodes CATSRPVQNLGQGSADTQYF.

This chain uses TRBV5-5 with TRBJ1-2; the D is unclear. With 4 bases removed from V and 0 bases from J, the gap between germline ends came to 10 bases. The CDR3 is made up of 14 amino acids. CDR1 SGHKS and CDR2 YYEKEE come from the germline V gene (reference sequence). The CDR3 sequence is CASSRDTANYGYTF. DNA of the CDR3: TGTGCCAGCAGCCGGGATACAGCTAACTATGGCTACACCTTC.

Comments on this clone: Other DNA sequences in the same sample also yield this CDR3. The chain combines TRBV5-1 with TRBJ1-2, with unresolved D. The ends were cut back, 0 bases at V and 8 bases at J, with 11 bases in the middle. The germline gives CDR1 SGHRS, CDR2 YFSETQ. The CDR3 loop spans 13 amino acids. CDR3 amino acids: CASSLGPGEGYTF. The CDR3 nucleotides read TGCGCCAGCAGCTTGGGGCCCGGGGAGGGCTACACCTTC.

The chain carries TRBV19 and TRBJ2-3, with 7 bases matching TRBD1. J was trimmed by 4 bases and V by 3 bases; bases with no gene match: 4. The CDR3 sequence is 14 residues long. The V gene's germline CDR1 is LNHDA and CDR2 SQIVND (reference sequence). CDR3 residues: CASSITTGADTQYF. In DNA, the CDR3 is TGTGCCAGTAGTATCACCACAGGGGCAGATACGCAGTATTTT.

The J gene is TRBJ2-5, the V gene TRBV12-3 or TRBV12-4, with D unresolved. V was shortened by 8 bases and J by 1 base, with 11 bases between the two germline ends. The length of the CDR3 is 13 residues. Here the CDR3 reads CASASSRQETQYF. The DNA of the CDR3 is TGTGCCAGCGCAAGTAGTCGCCAAGAGACCCAGTACTTC.

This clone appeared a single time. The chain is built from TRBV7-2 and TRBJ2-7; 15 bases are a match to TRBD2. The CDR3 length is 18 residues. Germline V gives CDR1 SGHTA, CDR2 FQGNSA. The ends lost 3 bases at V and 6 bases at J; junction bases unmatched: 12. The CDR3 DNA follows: TGTGCCAGCAGCTTCCTAGGACTAGCGGGGGGGCCATTAGGCGAGCAGTACTTC. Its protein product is CASSFLGLAGGPLGEQYF.

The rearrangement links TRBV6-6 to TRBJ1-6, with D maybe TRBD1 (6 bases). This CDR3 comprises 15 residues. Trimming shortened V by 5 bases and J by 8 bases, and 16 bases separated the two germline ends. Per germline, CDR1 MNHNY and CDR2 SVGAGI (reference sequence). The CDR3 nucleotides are TGTGCCAGCAGTACAGGGTCAGGGGTTGATTCACCCCTCCACTTT. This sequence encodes CASSTGSGVDSPLHF.

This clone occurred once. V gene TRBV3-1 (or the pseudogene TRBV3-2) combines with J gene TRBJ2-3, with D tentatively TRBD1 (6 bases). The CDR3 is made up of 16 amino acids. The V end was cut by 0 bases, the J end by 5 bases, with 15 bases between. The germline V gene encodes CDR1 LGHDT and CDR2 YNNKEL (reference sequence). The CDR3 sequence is CASSQELGQGRDTQYF. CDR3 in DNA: TGTGCCAGCAGCCAAGAGCTGGGGCAGGGGAGAGATACGCAGTATTTT.

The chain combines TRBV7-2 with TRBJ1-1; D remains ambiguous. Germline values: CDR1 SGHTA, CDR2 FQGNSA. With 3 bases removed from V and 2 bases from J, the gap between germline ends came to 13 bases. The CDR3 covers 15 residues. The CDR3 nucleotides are TGTGCCAGCAGCTTGCCTCCTGACTTCAACACTGAAGCTTTCTTT. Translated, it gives CASSLPPDFNTEAFF. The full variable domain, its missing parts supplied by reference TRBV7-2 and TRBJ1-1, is GAGVSQSPSNKVTEKGKDVELRCDPISGHTALYWYRQSLGQGLEFLIYFQGNSAPDKSGLPSDRFSAERTGGSVSTLTIQRTQQEDSAVYLCASSLPPDFNTEAFFGQGTRLTVV.

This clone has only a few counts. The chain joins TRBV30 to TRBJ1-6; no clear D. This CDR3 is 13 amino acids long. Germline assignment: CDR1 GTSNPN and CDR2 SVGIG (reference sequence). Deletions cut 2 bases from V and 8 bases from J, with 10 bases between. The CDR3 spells CAWSIQKYSPLHF. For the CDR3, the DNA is TGTGCCTGGAGTATACAGAAATATTCACCCCTCCACTTT.

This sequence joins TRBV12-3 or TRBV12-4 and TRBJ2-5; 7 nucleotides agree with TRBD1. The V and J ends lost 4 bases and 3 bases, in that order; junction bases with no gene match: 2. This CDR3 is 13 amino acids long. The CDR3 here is CASSYGTEETQYF. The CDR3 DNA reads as TGTGCCAGCAGTTACGGGACAGAAGAGACCCAGTACTTC.

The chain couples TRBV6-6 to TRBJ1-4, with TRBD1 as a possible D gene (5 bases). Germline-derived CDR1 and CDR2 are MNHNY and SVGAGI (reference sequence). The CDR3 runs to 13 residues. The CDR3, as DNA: TGTGCGTCAGGGAAGCAATCTAATGAAAAACTGTTTTTT. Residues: CASGKQSNEKLFF.

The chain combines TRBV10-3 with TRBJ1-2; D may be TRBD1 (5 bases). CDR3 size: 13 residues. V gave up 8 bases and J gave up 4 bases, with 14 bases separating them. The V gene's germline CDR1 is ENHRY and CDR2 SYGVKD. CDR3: CAIRRGELYGYTF. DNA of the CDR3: TGTGCCATCCGACGGGGGGAGCTCTATGGCTACACCTTC.

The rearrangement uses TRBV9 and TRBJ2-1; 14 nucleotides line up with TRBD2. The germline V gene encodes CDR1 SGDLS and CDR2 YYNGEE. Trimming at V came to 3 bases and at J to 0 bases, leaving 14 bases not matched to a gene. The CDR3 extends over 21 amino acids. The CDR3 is CASSGEGLAGAVHSSYNEQFF. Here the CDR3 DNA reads TGTGCCAGCAGCGGAGAGGGACTAGCGGGGGCCGTCCATAGCTCCTACAATGAGCAGTTCTTC.

Here the CDR3 reads CASSFEGRQPYNEQFF. The DNA for the CDR3 is TGTGCCAGCAGCTTCGAGGGGAGGCAGCCCTACAATGAGCAGTTCTTC. The V call is TRBV11-3, the J call TRBJ2-1, with D perhaps TRBD2 (6 bases). V lost 3 bases and J 2 bases, leaving 14 bases between the germline ends. Germline V CDR1 and CDR2: SGHNT, YENEEA. The CDR3 consists of 16 residues.

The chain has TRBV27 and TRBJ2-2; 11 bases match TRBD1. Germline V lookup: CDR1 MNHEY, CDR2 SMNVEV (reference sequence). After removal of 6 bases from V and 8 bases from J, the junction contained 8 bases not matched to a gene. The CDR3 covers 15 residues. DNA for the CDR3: TGTGCCAGCAGAACCGGGACAGGGGGAATGGGGGAGCTGTTTTTT. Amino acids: CASRTGTGGMGELFF.

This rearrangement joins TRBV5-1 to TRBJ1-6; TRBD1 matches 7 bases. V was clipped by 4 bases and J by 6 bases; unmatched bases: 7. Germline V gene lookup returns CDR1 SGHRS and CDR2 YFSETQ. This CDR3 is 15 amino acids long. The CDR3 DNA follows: TGCGCCAGCAGCCCGGGACAGAATGCTAATTCACCCCTCCACTTT. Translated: CASSPGQNANSPLHF. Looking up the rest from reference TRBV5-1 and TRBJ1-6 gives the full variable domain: KAGVTQTPRYLIKTRGQQVTLSCSPISGHRSVSWYQQTPGQGLQFLFEYFSETQRNKGNFPGRFSGRQFSNSRSEMNVSTLELGDSALYLCASSPGQNANSPLHFGNGTRLTVT.

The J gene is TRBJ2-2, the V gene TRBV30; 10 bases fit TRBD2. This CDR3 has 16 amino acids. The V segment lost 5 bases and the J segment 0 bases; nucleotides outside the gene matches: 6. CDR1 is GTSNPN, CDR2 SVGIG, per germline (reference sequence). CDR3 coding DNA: TGTGCCTGGTTGCTAGCGGGGGCCTCGAACACCGGGGAGCTGTTTTTT. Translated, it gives CAWLLAGASNTGELFF.